Below are 8 T cell receptor beta chains sequenced from a single sample in a study of OX40 agonist ivuxolimab in advanced cancers. Library construction relied on the immunoSEQ multiplex PCR assay. The clones in this table, taken by TCRdb from immuneACCESS, are in-frame only. Not every clone is retained; where verified, under half of the shortfall comes from an unresolved V gene, and the cause of the rest is unknown. For this sample there are about 21,000 clones; approximately 84% appear just once. Roughly 30% of the sample is taken by the ten largest. The sequencing here drew on CD4+ or CD8+ T cells sorted from blood, taken in a trial of the OX40 agonist ivuxolimab. These receptor sequences come from an adult with an advanced solid tumor such as melanoma, head and neck, liver or kidney cancer.

This rearrangement joins TRBV6-5 to TRBJ2-1; D may be TRBD1 (6 bases). Trimming cost V 6 bases and J 9 bases, with 15 bases left between them. The CDR3 is 13 residues long. Germline V gene lookup returns CDR1 MNHEY and CDR2 SVGAGI. CDR3 residues: CASSQQGGTEQFF. DNA of the CDR3: TGTGCCAGCAGCCAACAGGGTGGCACTGAGCAGTTCTTC.

The rearrangement uses TRBV5-4 and TRBJ1-1; D ambiguous. This CDR3 comprises 14 residues. The V gene lost 0 bases and the J gene lost 0 bases, with 6 bases spanning the gap. Germline V gives CDR1 SGHNT, CDR2 YYREEE (reference sequence). CDR3 loop: CASSLERVNTEAFF. The CDR3 DNA follows: TGTGCCAGCAGCTTGGAGAGGGTGAACACTGAAGCTTTCTTT.

This sequence joins TRBV6-1 and TRBJ2-3; D is perhaps TRBD2 (5 bases). With 6 bases removed from V and 10 bases from J, the gap between germline ends came to 17 bases. This CDR3 has 13 residues. Germline V gene lookup returns CDR1 MNHNS and CDR2 SASEGT. The CDR3 sequence is CASSLLNPAAQYF. CDR3 nucleotides: TGTGCCAGCAGCCTTCTAAATCCAGCGGCGCAGTATTTT.

CDR3 amino acids: CASSPQVAGSPLHF. The CDR3 DNA is TGTGCCAGTTCGCCTCAGGTGGCCGGGTCACCCCTCCACTTT. The J gene is TRBJ1-6, the V gene TRBV19; D unresolved. The CDR3 spans 14 residues. CDR1 and CDR2 from the germline V gene are LNHDA and SQIVND (reference sequence). V was cut by 8 bases and J by 10 bases, with 18 bases left in between.

The chain recombines TRBV30 with TRBJ1-4, with unresolved D. The CDR3 loop spans 16 amino acids. Germline V CDR1 and CDR2: GTSNPN, SVGIG (reference sequence). V dropped 2 bases and J dropped 6 bases, with 19 bases sitting between them. The CDR3 coding sequence is TGTGCCTGGAGTAGGCCCTTCGGGAGGTTGGATGAAAAACTGTTTTTT. Translated: CAWSRPFGRLDEKLFF.

The chain joins TRBV18 to TRBJ1-2, with 7 bases matching TRBD1. The V gene's germline CDR1 is KGHSH and CDR2 LQKENI. After removal of 3 bases from V and 6 bases from J, the junction contained 7 bases not matched to a gene. CDR3 length: 14 amino acids. The DNA for the CDR3 is TGTGCCAGCTCACCCAGGGGGGGGCTGGATGGCTACACCTTC. Residues: CASSPRGGLDGYTF.

The rearrangement links TRBV10-2 to TRBJ1-2; 11 bases are a match to TRBD1. Trimming cost V 2 bases and J 6 bases; bases outside gene matches: 8. The CDR3 is made up of 16 amino acids. CDR1 is WSHSY, CDR2 SAAADI, per germline. CDR3 coding DNA: TGCGCCAGCAGTGAGACCCCGGGACAGGGGGTTCATGGCTACACCTTC. Translated, it gives CASSETPGQGVHGYTF.

V usage is TRBV5-6 and J usage is TRBJ2-1, with a weak D call TRBD1 (5 bases). Trimming took off 2 bases at V and 2 bases at J, with 8 bases between the two ends. Germline values: CDR1 SGHDT, CDR2 YYEEEE. This CDR3 comprises 14 residues. CDR3 in DNA: TGTGCCAGCAGCTTCAGGGCGGCCTACAATGAGCAGTTCTTC. As protein: CASSFRAAYNEQFF.